In its sample, the clone carrying this T cell receptor (beta chain) was seen many times. Its matching antigen is unknown. The sample originates from a study of T cells after yellow fever vaccination. Whole-study context: The authors prepared low-cell-number fractions using SMART-Seq v4 Ultra Low Input.

Findings and caveats of the study: Booster samples showed a return of most primary-vaccination clones (roughly 96% CD4, 80% to 90% CD8).

Via MiXCR, TCRdb re-called the 5' RACE reads, giving one row per CDR3 protein. The table lists 140,000 to 150,000 distinct CDR3 sequences, 5% to 8% of them singletons. The receptor was derived from a man aged 25-40 years who received the YFV17D yellow fever vaccine. The sample consisted of CD4+ T cells sorted from PBMCs, taken 10 days after the yellow fever booster vaccination.

The DNA of the CDR3 is TGTGCCAGCAGCTCTGGACAGGGAGGGGATTGGGACAATCAGCCCCAGCATTTT. Protein: CASSSGQGGDWDNQPQHF. This rearrangement joins TRBV7-6 to TRBJ1-5; 8 nucleotides match TRBD1. Germline V gene lookup returns CDR1 SGHVS and CDR2 FNYEAQ. The CDR3 runs 18 residues. V gave up 4 bases and J gave up 3 bases; unmatched junction bases: 14.